Here is one TCR beta chain with its context. Its target is unknown. 60 Vbeta and 13 Jbeta primers were used in PCR. Data came from immunoSEQ multiplex PCR; TCRdb stores just in-frame clones and leaves some out. The sample holds around 120,000 clones, 70% to 85% seen once. The record originates from a study of cytomegalovirus exposure and HLA in healthy donors. Study overall: HLA-typed donors were the source of around 87 million unique TCRs, which an early data release held.

Study outcomes and limitations: Later work associated roughly 17,000 TCR beta sequences with HLA alleles at 0.05 false discovery rate. In a later analysis, common viral pathogens appeared linked to several of the most significant clusters.

The CDR3 has 14 residues. V gave up 8 bases and J gave up 4 bases, with 15 bases separating them. Germline CDR1 is LNHNV and CDR2 is YYDKDF (reference sequence). The sequenced sample was PBMCs. The chain carries TRBV15 and TRBJ1-5; tentative D call: TRBD1 (5 bases). The TCR sequence derives from a boy aged 5-17 years in good health and CMV-seronegative. The CDR3 here is CATGAGNRNQPQHF. The CDR3 region has the DNA TGTGCCACCGGGGCTGGGAATAGGAATCAGCCCCAGCATTTT.